One sample yielded the 19 T cell receptor beta chains listed below, sequenced in a study of regulatory T cells in long-lasting Graves disease. Sample time point: newly diagnosed GD, antithyroid drugs for less than 3 months. PBMC RNA was the source of the TCR library. Through Arm-PCR of CDR3 regions and iRepertoire HTBI primers, TCR beta libraries were built. TCRdb fed the multiplex PCR reads into MiXCR, producing one record per CDR3 protein. The sample holds around 400,000 distinct CDR3 sequences, 15% to 18% seen once. The sequences come from peripheral blood mononuclear cells (PBMCs), collected at new diagnosis, from a patient treated with antithyroid drugs. These receptors were obtained from a female donor with Graves disease.

The table lists this clonotype with many counts. V and J are TRBV6-1 and TRBJ1-2; the match to TRBD1 covers 8 bases. Per germline, CDR1 MNHNS and CDR2 SASEGT. V was pared by 6 bases and J by 7 bases, with 7 bases of the junction left unmatched. CDR3 length: 13 amino acids. In nucleotides, the CDR3 is TGTGCCAGCAGGAACAGGGGGGTCTTTGGCTACACCTTC. Residues: CASRNRGVFGYTF.

This clonotype showed up many times. A junction boundary mismatches the germline segment, possibly from a read error. The gene calls are TRBV6-1 and TRBJ1-1; no definite D call. The CDR3 has 13 residues. Germline V CDR1 and CDR2: MNHNS, SASEGT. The CDR3 nucleotides are TGCGCCAGCAGTCGGGGAGGGAGCACTGAAGCTTTCTTT. Translated, it gives CASSRGGSTEAFF.

This clonotype was picked up a small number of times. The V call is TRBV12-3 or TRBV12-4, the J call TRBJ1-1; tentatively, D is TRBD1 (5 bases). V shed 7 bases and J shed 7 bases, with 16 bases lying between them. The CDR3 has 13 amino acids. This chain's CDR3 is CASTSWDGGEAFF. In DNA form, the CDR3 reads TGTGCCAGCACAAGCTGGGATGGGGGTGAAGCTTTCTTT.

In this sample, this clonotype turned up many times. V usage is TRBV5-5 and J usage is TRBJ2-1, with a weak D call TRBD1 (5 bases). The J call may be faulty, since TRBJ2-5 better matches the DNA end. CDR3 size: 16 residues. Germline CDR1 reads SGHKS; CDR2 reads YYEKEE (reference sequence). The DNA for the CDR3 is TGTGCCAGCAGAGACCCTGTTGGGGCTTTTCAAGAGACCCAGTACTTC. Its translation is CASRDPVGAFQETQYF.

At least ten counts were recorded for this clonotype. This sequence joins TRBV4-1 and TRBJ1-2, with D possibly matching TRBD1 (5 bases). The V and J ends lost 4 bases and 0 bases respectively, with 12 bases between them. The CDR3 covers 15 residues. Germline assignment: CDR1 MGHRA and CDR2 YSYEKL. CDR3 residues: CASSPRDGSNYGYTF. CDR3 coding DNA: TGCGCCAGCAGCCCCCGGGACGGTTCTAACTATGGCTACACCTTC.

At least ten counts were recorded for this clonotype. This sequence joins TRBV14 and TRBJ2-2; 7 nucleotides align to TRBD2. CDR1 and CDR2 from the germline V gene are SGHDN and FVKESK. This CDR3 is built from 16 residues. J was trimmed by 6 bases and V by 1 base; bases with no gene match: 8. The CDR3 spells CASSQGGGSVAGELFF. The CDR3 DNA sequence: TGTGCCAGCAGCCAAGGAGGCGGGAGCGTGGCCGGGGAGCTGTTTTTT.

There are many counts of this clonotype. This chain uses TRBV2 with TRBJ1-5; the D is unclear. The CDR3 spans 15 residues. V dropped 2 bases and J dropped 2 bases, with 10 bases sitting between them. CDR1 is SNHLY and CDR2 is FYNNEI in the germline V gene. The CDR3 sequence is CASSEHSEGNQPQHF. CDR3 DNA: TGTGCCAGCAGTGAACACTCGGAGGGCAATCAGCCCCAGCATTTT.

This clonotype was observed many times. The chain combines TRBV2 with TRBJ2-3; 12 bases fit TRBD2. The CDR3 extends over 15 amino acids. The V segment lost 6 bases and the J segment 2 bases; nucleotides outside the gene matches: 3. The germline gives CDR1 SNHLY, CDR2 FYNNEI. The CDR3 DNA is TGTGCCAGCAGCGGACTAGCGGGGACCACAGATACGCAGTATTTT. This codes for CASSGLAGTTDTQYF.

About this clonotype itself: The junction departs from the called germline gene at one end, perhaps through a read error. V gene TRBV5-1 combines with J gene TRBJ1-4; 9 bases are shared with TRBD1. The germline V gene has CDR1 SGHRS and CDR2 YFSETQ. This CDR3 has 16 amino acids. The CDR3 DNA reads TGCGCCAGCAGCCTATTTTCGACAGGGGGGAATGAAAAACTGGTTTTT. Residues: CASSLFSTGGNEKLVF.

This clonotype came up many times. The chain recombines TRBV20-1 with TRBJ2-1, with 9 bases lining up with TRBD2. V lost 0 bases and J lost 10; bases outside the gene matches: 13. The CDR3 length is 16 residues. The germline CDR1 and CDR2 sequences are DFQATT and SNEGSKA (reference sequence). The CDR3 region is CSARDQAGGGVREQFF. The CDR3 bases are TGCAGTGCTAGAGATCAGGCGGGAGGGGGGGTTAGGGAGCAGTTCTTC.

This clonotype came up many times. The CDR3 bases are TGTGCCAGCAGCCAAGACTCAGCCTACGAGCAGTACTTC. Amino acids: CASSQDSAYEQYF. The chain is built from TRBV3-1 and TRBJ2-7, with D unclear. The V end was cut by 0 bases, the J end by 2 bases, with 5 bases between. Looked up from germline, CDR1 is LGHDT and CDR2 is YNNKEL (reference sequence). CDR3 length: 13 amino acids.

This clonotype was seen ten or more times. V gene TRBV2 combines with J gene TRBJ1-2; no definite D call. CDR1 is SNHLY, CDR2 FYNNEI, per germline. Trimming shortened V by 9 bases and J by 4 bases, and 9 bases separated the two germline ends. The CDR3 length is 11 residues. The CDR3 here is CASPTSYGYTF. The CDR3 coding sequence is TGTGCCAGTCCGACGTCCTATGGCTACACCTTC.

This clonotype was found a few times. The V and J genes are TRBV7-3 and TRBJ2-2; no clear D gene. Trimming took off 3 bases at V and 8 bases at J, with 13 bases between the two ends. Germline CDR1 SGHTA, CDR2 FQGTGA. The CDR3 runs to 14 residues. The CDR3 loop reads CASSLVPNKGELFF. CDR3 sequence (DNA): TGTGCCAGCAGCTTGGTCCCCAATAAGGGGGAGCTGTTTTTT.

This clonotype was picked up many times. The chain combines TRBV5-1 with TRBJ2-1, with D maybe TRBD1 (6 bases). Germline loops: CDR1 SGHRS, CDR2 YFSETQ. Trimming left V 4 bases short and J 2 bases short, with 13 bases between. This CDR3 is built from 15 residues. The chain's CDR3 is CASSRTALAYNEQFF. CDR3 in DNA: TGCGCCAGCAGCAGGACAGCCTTGGCCTACAATGAGCAGTTCTTC.

Many counts were recorded for this clonotype. The chain uses TRBV28 and TRBJ1-5; D gene uncertain. Trimming pared 3 bases from V and 0 bases from J, leaving 12 bases between. This CDR3 has 16 amino acids. Germline CDR1 reads MDHEN; CDR2 reads SYDVKM. The chain's CDR3 is CASSFSVTDSNQPQHF. The CDR3 DNA follows: TGTGCCAGCAGTTTCAGTGTCACAGATAGCAATCAGCCCCAGCATTTT.

V is TRBV6-2 or TRBV6-3 and J is TRBJ2-2, with a possible D match to TRBD2 (7 bases). Looked up from germline, CDR1 is MNHEY and CDR2 is SVGEGT. The CDR3 has 18 residues. Trimming removed 2 bases at V and 2 bases at J, with 18 bases between. Here the CDR3 DNA reads TGTGCCAGCAGTTACCTCAGGGGCAAGCGGGACAACACCGGGGAGCTGTTTTTT. It is translated as CASSYLRGKRDNTGELFF.

This clonotype occurred many times. The chain uses TRBV7-2 and TRBJ1-1; D not certain. The V end was cut by 1 base, the J end by 3 bases, with 9 bases between. Germline V gene data show CDR1 as SGHTA and CDR2 as FQGNSA. The CDR3 totals 14 residues. CDR3 in DNA: TGTGCCAGCAGCTTAGAGGGCAGCTACACTGAAGCTTTCTTT. Its protein is CASSLEGSYTEAFF.

The rearrangement uses TRBV5-1 and TRBJ1-2; D possibly corresponds to TRBD1 (6 bases). Trimming pared 1 base from V and 14 bases from J, leaving 21 bases between. Germline V gene sequence: CDR1 SGHRS, CDR2 YFSETQ. This CDR3 comprises 14 residues. CDR3 nucleotide sequence: TGCGCCAGCAGCTTGACAGGAAGGGGGAACGAAAGGACCTTC. Translating it yields CASSLTGRGNERTF.

V is TRBV19 and J is TRBJ2-1; 8 bases line up with TRBD1. The CDR3 extends over 15 amino acids. Germline CDR1 is LNHDA and CDR2 is SQIVND (reference sequence). Trimming took 7 bases from V and 7 from J; bases not matched to a gene: 12. CDR3 DNA sequence: TGTGCCAGTAAGGGGTCGGACAGGGCGGGGAATGAGCAGTTCTTC. Encoded protein: CASKGSDRAGNEQFF.